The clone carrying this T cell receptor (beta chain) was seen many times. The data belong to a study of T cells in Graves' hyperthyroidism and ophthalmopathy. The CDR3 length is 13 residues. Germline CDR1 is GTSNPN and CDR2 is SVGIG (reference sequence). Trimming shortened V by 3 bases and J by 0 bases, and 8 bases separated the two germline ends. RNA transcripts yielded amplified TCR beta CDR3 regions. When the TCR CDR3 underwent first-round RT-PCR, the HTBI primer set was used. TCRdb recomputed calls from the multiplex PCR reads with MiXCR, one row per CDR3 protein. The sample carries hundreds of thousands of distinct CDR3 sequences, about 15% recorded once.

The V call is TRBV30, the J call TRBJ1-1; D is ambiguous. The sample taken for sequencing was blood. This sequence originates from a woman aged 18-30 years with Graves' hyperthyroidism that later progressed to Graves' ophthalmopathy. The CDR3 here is CAWSPLMNTEAFF. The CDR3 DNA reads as TGTGCCTGGAGCCCGCTTATGAACACTGAAGCTTTCTTT.